Shown below are 28 T cell receptor beta chains from a single sample sequenced in a study of T cells in Graves' hyperthyroidism and ophthalmopathy. Amplification of TCR beta CDR3 regions used RNA as the template. HTBI primers drove first-round RT-PCR of the TCR CDR3. TCRdb itself ran the multiplex PCR reads through MiXCR, one entry per CDR3 protein. Counted here are around 420,000 distinct CDR3 sequences, roughly 13% occurring once; the ten biggest clones make up 5% to 6%. The sample taken for sequencing was blood. Source of these receptors: a woman aged 18-29 years with Graves' hyperthyroidism.

The genes are TRBV29-1 and TRBJ1-2; perhaps TRBD1 as D (5 bases). The V end was cut by 1 base, the J end by 4 bases, with 10 bases between. The CDR3 totals 13 residues. The germline V gene has CDR1 SQVTM and CDR2 ANQGSEA. For the CDR3, the DNA is TGCAGCGTTGAAGGAGGGGCCGGCTATGGCTACACCTTC. Translated, it gives CSVEGGAGYGYTF.

The table lists this clonotype with many counts. This sequence joins TRBV27 and TRBJ1-2; 9 positions agree with TRBD1. V gave up 5 bases and J gave up 2 bases; unmatched junction bases: 6. The CDR3 totals 15 residues. Per the germline V gene, CDR1 is MNHEY and CDR2 is SMNVEV (reference sequence). CDR3 in DNA: TGTGCCAGCAGTCAAGGGACAGGGTGGAACTATGGCTACACCTTC. Translating it yields CASSQGTGWNYGYTF.

This clonotype was seen ten or more times. The chain is built from TRBV28 and TRBJ2-7, with 9 bases fitting TRBD1. With V trimmed by 5 bases and J by 0 bases, 5 bases remained unmatched. The germline V gene encodes CDR1 MDHEN and CDR2 SYDVKM. CDR3 length: 15 residues. For the CDR3, the DNA is TGTGCCAGCAGTCCGACAGGGGGGAGCTCCTACGAGCAGTACTTC. Protein: CASSPTGGSSYEQYF.

This clonotype was seen a few times. The V gene is TRBV3-1, the J gene TRBJ2-2; D gene unclear. The CDR3 has 13 amino acids. V lost 2 bases and J 2 bases, leaving 3 bases between the germline ends. Looked up from germline, CDR1 is LGHDT and CDR2 is YNNKEL (reference sequence). CDR3 nucleotides: TGTGCCAGCAGCCAACATAACACCGGGGAGCTGTTTTTT. It codes for CASSQHNTGELFF.

There are many counts of this clonotype. The chain employs TRBV28 and TRBJ1-2; D unresolved. This CDR3 has 17 residues. Germline CDR1 reads MDHEN; CDR2 reads SYDVKM. The V end was cut by 2 bases, the J end by 3 bases, with 19 bases between. The CDR3 region has the DNA TGTGCCAGCAGTTTAGGGGTGGGAGGCCAGATCCACTATGGCTACACCTTC. This encodes CASSLGVGGQIHYGYTF.

The chain uses TRBV20-1 and TRBJ1-5; D unresolved. V shed 0 bases and J shed 5 bases, with 17 bases lying between them. This CDR3 has 16 amino acids. Germline V gives CDR1 DFQATT, CDR2 SNEGSKA (reference sequence). CDR3 DNA: TGCAGTGCTAGAGATGCGGGGTACGGCGGGGATCAGCCCCAGCATTTT. Its translation: CSARDAGYGGDQPQHF.

This clonotype was recorded at least ten times. The chain employs TRBV3-1 and TRBJ2-1; D is undetermined. The V end lost 1 base, the J end lost 7 bases, and 11 bases lay between the germline ends. This CDR3 has 14 amino acids. Germline CDR1 reads LGHDT; CDR2 reads YNNKEL (reference sequence). This CDR3 reads CASSQGGLRNEQFF. As DNA, the CDR3 is TGTGCCAGCAGCCAAGGCGGTCTGCGTAATGAGCAGTTCTTC.

Ten or more counts support this clonotype. The J gene is TRBJ2-4, the V gene TRBV6-1; D is uncertain. Per the germline V gene, CDR1 is MNHNS and CDR2 is SASEGT. V was clipped by 2 bases and J by 0 bases, with 11 bases between them. This CDR3 is 16 amino acids long. The CDR3 loop is CASSEPGRLAKNIQYF. In nucleotides, the CDR3 is TGTGCCAGCAGTGAACCCGGACGGTTAGCCAAAAACATTCAGTACTTC.

This clonotype was detected many times. The chain is built from TRBV12-3 or TRBV12-4 and TRBJ2-1; 9 bases match TRBD2. The CDR3 extends over 15 amino acids. V shed 6 bases and J 4 bases; nucleotides not matched to a gene: 7. CDR3 DNA sequence: TGTGCCAGCAGGCCCGGGACTAGCCCTTACAATGAGCAGTTCTTC. This encodes CASRPGTSPYNEQFF.

This clonotype came up many times. V gene TRBV30 combines with J gene TRBJ1-4; D not certain. There are 14 residues in the CDR3. Germline V gene lookup returns CDR1 GTSNPN and CDR2 SVGIG (reference sequence). V lost 0 bases, J lost 0 bases, and 5 bases lay in between. In DNA, the CDR3 is TGTGCCTGGAGTGTGGCGGCAACTAATGAAAAACTGTTTTTT. Its translation: CAWSVAATNEKLFF.

This clonotype was seen many times. The chain combines TRBV27 with TRBJ2-3; tentatively, D is TRBD2 (5 bases). Germline loops: CDR1 MNHEY, CDR2 SMNVEV (reference sequence). Trimming stripped 5 bases from V and 5 bases from J, with 23 bases between. The CDR3 spans 17 residues. CDR3 sequence reads: CASSPLIMRAEVDTQYF. The DNA for the CDR3 is TGTGCCAGCAGTCCTTTGATTATGCGGGCAGAAGTAGATACGCAGTATTTT.

This clonotype has a count of ten or more. The V gene is TRBV12-3 or TRBV12-4, the J gene TRBJ1-1; TRBD1 agrees at 7 bases. V gave up 2 bases and J gave up 1 base; unmatched junction bases: 4. The length of the CDR3 is 15 residues. The CDR3 spells CASSLTGAPNTEAFF. The CDR3, as DNA: TGTGCCAGCAGTTTAACAGGGGCACCGAACACTGAAGCTTTCTTT.

At least ten counts were recorded for this clonotype. The chain combines TRBV28 with TRBJ1-1; TRBD1 matches at 9 bases. The germline V gene has CDR1 MDHEN and CDR2 SYDVKM. This CDR3 is 16 amino acids long. V gave up 2 bases and J gave up 4 bases; unmatched junction bases: 8. The CDR3 nucleotides read TGTGCCAGCAGTTTAGCCGCCTGGGGACAGGGCACTGAAGCTTTCTTT. Translated: CASSLAAWGQGTEAFF.

This clonotype has ten or more counts. The chain uses TRBV3-1 and TRBJ1-3; D may be TRBD1 (6 bases). With 4 bases removed from V and 4 bases from J, the gap between germline ends came to 17 bases. The CDR3 runs 16 residues. Germline lookup yields CDR1 LGHDT and CDR2 YNNKEL (reference sequence). In DNA form, the CDR3 reads TGTGCCAGCAGCCTCCGACAGGTGGATATGGGAAACACCATATATTTT. Its protein is CASSLRQVDMGNTIYF. The complete variable domain, with remaining parts taken from reference TRBV3-1 and TRBJ1-3, reads DTAVSQTPKYLVTQMGNDKSIKCEQNLGHDTMYWYKQDSKKFLKIMFSYNNKELIINETVPNRFSPKSPDKAHLNLHINSLELGDSAVYFCASSLRQVDMGNTIYFGEGSWLTVV.

In the case of this clonotype: A read error is likely, as this CDR3 ends without the conserved phenylalanine or tryptophan. This chain links TRBV5-1 with TRBJ2-1, with 8 positions matching TRBD1. CDR3 length: 17 residues. Germline V gene data show CDR1 as SGHRS and CDR2 as YFSETQ. V was pared by 4 bases and J by 5 bases, with 14 bases of the junction left unmatched. The chain's CDR3 is CASSPRSGTGQNNEQFL. DNA for the CDR3: TGCGCCAGCAGCCCTAGATCCGGGACAGGTCAAAACAATGAGCAGTTCCTC.

This chain uses TRBV6-1 with TRBJ1-4; 7 bases agree with TRBD1. Per the germline V gene, CDR1 is MNHNS and CDR2 is SASEGT. Losses at the gene ends were 6 bases for V and 3 bases for J; bases not matched to a gene: 4. The CDR3 totals 14 residues. This CDR3 is CASRRQGANEKLFF. CDR3 in DNA: TGTGCCAGCAGACGACAGGGAGCTAATGAAAAACTGTTTTTT.

The table lists this clonotype with many counts. The rearrangement links TRBV7-9 to TRBJ2-5; 7 bases map to TRBD1. Germline values: CDR1 SEHNR, CDR2 FQNEAQ (reference sequence). V lost 4 bases and J lost 4; bases outside the gene matches: 9. This CDR3 spans 15 amino acids. CDR3 amino acids: CASSSDRPMRETQYF. The CDR3 bases are TGTGCCAGCAGCTCGGACAGGCCGATGCGAGAGACCCAGTACTTC.

The sample holds many counts of this clonotype. This chain uses TRBV2 with TRBJ2-1; the D gene is possibly TRBD1 (6 bases). The CDR3 runs to 16 residues. Deletions cut 4 bases from V and 4 bases from J, with 17 bases between. Germline lookup yields CDR1 SNHLY and CDR2 FYNNEI. The CDR3 coding sequence is TGTGCCAGCAGTGCCAGGGGAGTAGCAGATTACAATGAGCAGTTCTTC. This codes for CASSARGVADYNEQFF.

V and J are TRBV25-1 and TRBJ1-4; 7 bases match TRBD1. CDR1 is MGHDK, CDR2 SYGVNS, per germline. After removal of 5 bases from V and 6 bases from J, the junction contained 9 bases not matched to a gene. CDR3 length: 15 amino acids. CDR3 nucleotide sequence: TGTGCCAGCAGTATAAGACAGGGATCGTATGAAAAACTGTTTTTT. Protein product: CASSIRQGSYEKLFF.

This clonotype was recorded at least ten times. The chain is built from TRBV2 and TRBJ1-3, with D unresolved. The V end was cut by 2 bases, the J end by 0 bases, with 5 bases between. The V gene's germline CDR1 is SNHLY and CDR2 FYNNEI. The CDR3 has 14 residues. CDR3 protein: CASSEWGSGNTIYF. CDR3 in DNA: TGTGCCAGCAGTGAATGGGGCTCTGGAAACACCATATATTTT.

This clonotype has just a few counts. J is TRBJ2-2 and V is TRBV28; D might be TRBD2 (7 bases). The CDR3 runs 16 residues. V lost 10 bases and J lost 3, with 21 bases in between. Germline V lookup: CDR1 MDHEN, CDR2 SYDVKM. DNA of the CDR3: TGTGCCATCCGACGGGGGGCTAGCACGCACACCGGGGAGCTGTTTTTT. The encoded protein is CAIRRGASTHTGELFF.

This clonotype has more than one count but fewer than ten. J is TRBJ1-6 and V is TRBV5-1; 8 nucleotides align to TRBD1. The junction had 7 bases not matched to a gene; V was cut back by 4 bases and J by 7 bases. This CDR3 contains 15 residues. The V gene's germline CDR1 is SGHRS and CDR2 YFSETQ. The CDR3 loop reads CASSVGQGGNSPLHF. The DNA of the CDR3 is TGCGCCAGCAGCGTCGGACAGGGAGGGAATTCACCCCTCCACTTT.

This chain joins TRBV4-1 and TRBJ2-4; unclear D gene. Germline V lookup: CDR1 MGHRA, CDR2 YSYEKL. Deletions cut 1 base from V and 8 bases from J, with 9 bases between. The CDR3 consists of 13 residues. Written as DNA, the CDR3 is TGCGCCAGCAGCCAAGGAGAATCAGACATTCAGTACTTC. Its translation: CASSQGESDIQYF.

The J gene is TRBJ2-7, the V gene TRBV28; 7 nucleotides align to TRBD1. CDR3 length equals 15 residues. CDR1 MDHEN and CDR2 SYDVKM come from the germline V gene. The ends lost 3 bases at V and 4 bases at J; junction bases unmatched: 9. The CDR3 coding sequence is TGTGCCAGCAGTTTTTTTGGAGTACAGGGGTACGAGCAGTACTTC. This gives the protein CASSFFGVQGYEQYF.

There are many counts of this clonotype. Germline and junction disagree at one end, which may indicate a read error. The CDR3 sequence: CASSLGQDQPQHF. Written as DNA, the CDR3 is TGTGCCAGCAGCTTGGGGCAGGATCAGCCCCAGCATTTT. This chain joins TRBV5-1 and TRBJ1-5, with D perhaps TRBD1 (5 bases). The V gene's germline CDR1 is SGHRS and CDR2 YFSETQ. This CDR3 is 13 amino acids long.

This clonotype was picked up many times. V and J are TRBV20-1 and TRBJ2-2; the D gene is possibly TRBD2 (5 bases). The CDR3 is 16 residues long. The V end was cut by 2 bases, the J end by 1 base, with 14 bases between. CDR1 is DFQATT and CDR2 is SNEGSKA in the germline V gene (reference sequence). The CDR3 protein is CSARTPGSGNTGELFF. The CDR3 DNA follows: TGCAGTGCTAGAACCCCGGGGAGCGGGAACACCGGGGAGCTGTTTTTT.

This clonotype occurred many times. The chain recombines TRBV28 with TRBJ2-3; 12 positions agree with TRBD2. This CDR3 comprises 18 residues. The V gene's germline CDR1 is MDHEN and CDR2 SYDVKM. After removal of 5 bases from V and 5 bases from J, the junction contained 14 bases not matched to a gene. The CDR3 spells CASSPGTSGRLEGDTQYF. CDR3 in DNA: TGTGCCAGCAGTCCAGGGACTAGCGGGCGGCTGGAGGGAGATACGCAGTATTTT.

The CDR3 spells CASRNGETQYF. The CDR3 nucleotides are TGTGCCAGTAGAAATGGGGAGACCCAGTACTTC. The chain carries TRBV19 and TRBJ2-5, with D unresolved. V lost 6 bases and J 5 bases, leaving 7 bases between the germline ends. Germline lookup yields CDR1 LNHDA and CDR2 SQIVND (reference sequence). The CDR3 length is 11 residues.